The rows below give T cell receptor beta chains drawn from one sample of a study of blood T cell repertoires in COVID-19. Measured with immunoSEQ multiplex PCR; TCRdb has only the in-frame clones, and not every one. The sample includes almost 200,000 clones, more than 70% of them seen just once. The source material was PBMCs or T cells enriched from blood (not recorded which). The receptor set was obtained from a woman aged 18-29 years who had recovered from COVID-19. Each CDR3 is given with its conserved first and last residue. D genes are given only for firm matches. Not all rows give a size; the values are once, few, many and, for expanded clones, a class.

v_gene,abundance,d_gene,j_gene,CDR3nt,CDR3aa
TRBV19,-,TRBD1,TRBJ1-5,TGTGCCAGTAGGCCGGACAGGGTCAATCAGCCCCAGCATTTT,CASRPDRVNQPQHF
TRBV5-5,-,TRBD1,TRBJ1-2,TGTGCCAGCAGCGCTACAGGGGCCGGCGGCTACACCTTC,CASSATGAGGYTF
TRBV3-1/TRBV3-2,-,-,TRBJ1-1,TGTGCCACCAGCCTTGGGAGAGTTGAGACTGAAGCTTTCTTT,CATSLGRVETEAFF
TRBV3-1/TRBV3-2,-,-,TRBJ2-1,TGTGCCAGCAGCCAAGATCGCGTCTATTGGTCTGAAGAGCAGTTCTTC,CASSQDRVYWSEEQFF
TRBV4-1,-,TRBD1,TRBJ2-1,TGCGCCAGCAGCCTTTCAAGCAGTACCACAGGGGGACTCTTC,CASSLSSSTTGGLF
TRBV5-6,once,-,TRBJ1-2,TGTGCCAGCAGCTTGGCCGGGGGAACCCCTAGCTATGGCTACACCTTC,CASSLAGGTPSYGYTF
TRBV19,-,TRBD1,TRBJ2-7,TGTGCCAGTTCTCGACAGGGATCCTACGAGCAGTACTTC,CASSRQGSYEQYF
TRBV6-5,-,TRBD1,TRBJ1-1,TGTGCCAGCAGACCCGGGACAGGAGGCTACACTGAAGCTTTCTTT,CASRPGTGGYTEAFF
TRBV10-3,-,-,TRBJ2-5,TGTGCCATCAGTAAACAGTACCAAGAGACCCAGTACTTC,CAISKQYQETQYF
TRBV15,-,TRBD1,TRBJ2-2,TGTGCCACCAGCGAGGAGACAGGGAGCCCGAACACCGGGGAGCTGTTTTTT,CATSEETGSPNTGELFF
TRBV28,-,TRBD1,TRBJ1-6,TGTGCCAGCAGCCCGGCCGGGACAGGGCGTAATTCACCCCTCCACTTT,CASSPAGTGRNSPLHF
TRBV7-9,few,TRBD1,TRBJ1-2,TGTGCCAGCAGCTTAGGTCATTCGGGGGGACAGGGGAGTAACGGCTACACCTTC,CASSLGHSGGQGSNGYTF
TRBV28,once,-,TRBJ1-6,TGTGCCAGCAGTTTACCCAGAACCCCCCTCCACTTT,CASSLPRTPLHF
TRBV21-1,-,-,TRBJ2-1,TGTGCCACCCAGGGACAACCCAGCTGCTCCTACAATGAGCAGTTCTTC,CATQGQPSCSYNEQFF
TRBV4-1,-,-,TRBJ1-5,TGCGCCAGCAGCCAACGGGAAGGCACTCTCCGCCCCCAGCATTTT,CASSQREGTLRPQHF
TRBV24-1,-,TRBD1,TRBJ2-1,TGTGCCACCAGGGGCAGGGGGCGAGATGAGCAGTTCTTC,CATRGRGRDEQFF
TRBV30,-,-,TRBJ1-3,TGTGCCTGGAGTATGGGGAGGTCTGGAAACACCATATATTTT,CAWSMGRSGNTIYF
TRBV6-2/TRBV6-3,-,TRBD2,TRBJ2-7,TGTGCCAGCAGTTACGCCCGGACTAGTGGGACTTACGAGCAGTACTTC,CASSYARTSGTYEQYF
TRBV5-4,-,TRBD1,TRBJ2-7,TGTGCCAGCAGCTTTAAGGTGATTAGATCGGGGTCGGACAGGGGCGACGAGCAGTACTTC,CASSFKVIRSGSDRGDEQYF
TRBV19,-,TRBD1,TRBJ1-6,TGTGCCAGTAGTTACCGGGACAGCAGCTATAATTCACCCCTCCACTTT,CASSYRDSSYNSPLHF
TRBV30,-,-,TRBJ1-4,TGTGCCTGGAGTTCTTCCGGGACAACTAATGAAAAACTGTTTTTT,CAWSSSGTTNEKLFF
TRBV28,-,-,TRBJ1-3,TGTGCCAGCAGTCTACGAACAGACACCATATATTTT,CASSLRTDTIYF
TRBV6-5,-,TRBD1,TRBJ1-6,TGTGCCAGCAGTTACTCGATACAGGGGAATTCACCCCTCCACTTT,CASSYSIQGNSPLHF